This T cell receptor beta chain was identified during a study of blood T cells in healthy people across ages. This clonotype turned up a few times. This CDR3 is 15 amino acids long. The germline V and J ends were trimmed by 10 bases and 2 bases, with 19 bases remaining between them. Germline CDR1 reads ENHRY; CDR2 reads SYGVKD. A J-beta primer mix and a sample-barcoded 5' primer were used in a second PCR of roughly 6 to 12 cycles. One entry per CDR3 protein, called by TCRdb with MiXCR from the 5' RACE reads. The sample records 800,000 to 950,000 distinct CDR3 sequences, almost 30% being singletons. This sample also appeared in a second study, on T cells of mothers and their children. That paper states: Mothers gave over 9.5 million TCR beta CDR3 reads each, and children several million each.

The genes are TRBV10-3 and TRBJ2-3; maybe TRBD1 (6 bases). The clonotype comes from a woman in her 40s in good health. The sample consisted of blood. This CDR3 is CATSTQGPNTDTQYF. CDR3 bases: TGTGCCACCAGCACACAGGGACCAAACACAGATACGCAGTATTTT.